This T cell receptor beta chain stems from a study of liver allograft versus peripheral blood T cells. Turning to the study itself: Comparative analysis was performed on T cell receptor repertoires from transplanted livers and from recipients' peripheral blood.

General observations from the study: Reportedly, the T cell receptor repertoires present inside liver allografts differed from those in peripheral blood.

Note on this clonotype: What it recognizes is unknown.

MiXCR, run by TCRdb on the reads, gives a single entry per CDR3 protein. This listing includes 27 distinct CDR3 sequences. V was pared by 6 bases and J by 3 bases, with 9 bases of the junction left unmatched. The germline CDR1 and CDR2 sequences are LNHDA and SQIVND (reference sequence). The CDR3 spans 16 residues. V gene TRBV19 combines with J gene TRBJ1-1; 11 bases are a match to TRBD1. The sequence was obtained from a human patient who had a liver transplant. Part of the T cell pool may stem from the graft donor. CDR3 protein: CASRFRTGGRYTEAFF. The CDR3 DNA sequence: TGTGCCAGTAGATTCAGGACAGGGGGCCGGTACACTGAAGCTTTCTTT.